A single sample gave rise to the 25 T cell receptor beta chains below, sequenced in a study of T cells in Graves' hyperthyroidism and ophthalmopathy. TCR beta CDR3 region amplification was performed from RNA transcripts. The HTBI primer set served for first-round RT-PCR of the TCR CDR3. A single record per CDR3 protein comes from TCRdb applying MiXCR to the multiplex PCR reads. The sample records some 690,000 distinct CDR3 sequences, 15% to 20% being singletons. Sample: blood. The receptors originated from a man aged 45-65 years with Graves' hyperthyroidism.

This clonotype was observed a few times. This chain connects TRBV28 to TRBJ2-1, with 11 bases lining up with TRBD2. Germline values: CDR1 MDHEN, CDR2 SYDVKM. The CDR3 runs 16 residues. V lost 2 bases and J lost 5; bases outside the gene matches: 5. Written as DNA, the CDR3 is TGTGCCAGCAGTTTAACCGGGACTAGCGGAGACAATGAGCAGTTCTTC. Translation gives CASSLTGTSGDNEQFF.

This clonotype was picked up many times. V usage is TRBV28 and J usage is TRBJ2-6; D gene uncertain. The CDR3 is made up of 14 amino acids. Germline loops: CDR1 MDHEN, CDR2 SYDVKM. V was cut by 6 bases and J by 2 bases, with 8 bases left in between. The CDR3, as DNA: TGTGCCAGCAGATCCTCTCCTGGGGCCAACGTCCTGACTTTC. As protein: CASRSSPGANVLTF.

The chain links TRBV29-1 to TRBJ1-1; weak D call: TRBD1 (6 bases). V shed 6 bases and J shed 3 bases, with 17 bases lying between them. The CDR3 has 14 amino acids. Germline CDR1 and CDR2: SQVTM and ANQGSEA. The DNA for the CDR3 is TGCAGCGTGACGGGACAAACCGGAGACACTGAAGCTTTCTTT. This encodes CSVTGQTGDTEAFF.

This clonotype was counted many times. V and J are TRBV20-1 and TRBJ2-7, with D hard to call. CDR3 length: 13 residues. V was clipped by 5 bases and J by 2 bases, with 13 bases between them. Germline V CDR1 and CDR2: DFQATT, SNEGSKA (reference sequence). The DNA of the CDR3 is TGCAGTGCTCGATGGGAACAGACCTACGAGCAGTACTTC. This translates into CSARWEQTYEQYF.

The chain uses TRBV5-8 and TRBJ1-4; no clear D gene. This CDR3 comprises 19 residues. Germline CDR1 reads SGHTS; CDR2 reads YDEGEE. Trimming cost V 0 bases and J 0 bases, with 18 bases left between them. DNA of the CDR3: TGTGCCAGCAGCTTGGGGGGTCCGGGCCCAACCTCAACTAATGAAAAACTGTTTTTT. Its translation is CASSLGGPGPTSTNEKLFF.

At least ten counts were recorded for this clonotype. This chain links TRBV5-4 with TRBJ2-7; 8 bases map to TRBD2. The CDR3 contains 15 residues. V lost 0 bases, J lost 0 bases, and 2 bases stayed unmatched. The germline gives CDR1 SGHNT, CDR2 YYREEE (reference sequence). CDR3 loop: CASSLGGRNSYEQYF. CDR3 nucleotides: TGTGCCAGCAGCTTGGGCGGGAGGAACTCCTACGAGCAGTACTTC. The variable domain in full, completed from reference TRBV5-4 and TRBJ2-7, reads ETGVTQSPTHLIKTRGQQVTLRCSSQSGHNTVSWYQQALGQGPQFIFQYYREEENGRGNFPPRFSGLQFPNYSSELNVNALELDDSALYLCASSLGGRNSYEQYFGPGTRLTVT.

The V and J genes are TRBV28 and TRBJ2-7; D is ambiguous. V gave up 3 bases and J gave up 0 bases, with 18 bases separating them. The CDR3 contains 17 residues. The germline V gene encodes CDR1 MDHEN and CDR2 SYDVKM. This CDR3 is CASSFKTVAVYSYEQYF. The CDR3 region has the DNA TGTGCCAGCAGTTTTAAAACGGTTGCGGTTTACTCCTACGAGCAGTACTTC. The variable domain in full, completed from reference TRBV28 and TRBJ2-7, reads DVKVTQSSRYLVKRTGEKVFLECVQDMDHENMFWYRQDPGLGLRLIYFSYDVKMKEKGDIPEGYSVSREKKERFSLILESASTNQTSMYLCASSFKTVAVYSYEQYFGPGTRLTVT.

Concerning this clonotype: A much larger clone sits a single nucleotide away, making a read error possible. CDR3 sequence reads: CASSLSGDRESFF. The DNA of the CDR3 is TGTGCCAGCAGTTTGTCAGGGGATAGGGAATCTTTCTTT. This sequence joins TRBV12-3 or TRBV12-4 and TRBJ1-1; a possible D gene is TRBD1 (6 bases). The CDR3 consists of 13 residues. Trimming cost V 3 bases and J 12 bases, with 17 bases left between them.

This clonotype came up a few times. The CDR3 nucleotides are TGCAGTGCCCCAGACGGGTATCAGCCCCAGCATTTT. It encodes CSAPDGYQPQHF. This chain joins TRBV20-1 and TRBJ1-5; D is unclear. This CDR3 spans 12 amino acids. Germline V gives CDR1 DFQATT, CDR2 SNEGSKA (reference sequence). With 6 bases removed from V and 5 bases from J, the gap between germline ends came to 11 bases.

This clonotype occurred many times. The CDR3 DNA is TGTGCCAGCAGCCCAGTGGGCAGGAACCCAGGCAGGACTGAAGCTTTCTTT. Its translation is CASSPVGRNPGRTEAFF. The chain has TRBV7-6 and TRBJ1-1; D is unclear. The CDR3 spans 17 residues. Trimming left V 5 bases short and J 5 bases short, with 24 bases between. Germline CDR1 and CDR2: SGHVS and FNYEAQ.

The CDR3 sequence: CATSGRSTGNTEAFF. CDR3 nucleotide sequence: TGTGCCACCAGTGGTCGTTCGACAGGGAACACTGAAGCTTTCTTT. The rearrangement joins TRBV24-1 to TRBJ1-1, with D possibly being TRBD1 (6 bases). Germline CDR1 is KGHDR and CDR2 is SFDVKD. V lost 5 bases, J lost 1 base, and 13 bases lay in between. The CDR3 covers 15 residues.

This clonotype was picked up many times. The chain joins TRBV6-1 to TRBJ2-7; 7 bases are shared with TRBD1. V lost 6 bases, J lost 3 bases, and 2 bases stayed unmatched. This CDR3 has 12 amino acids. Germline V gene data show CDR1 as MNHNS and CDR2 as SASEGT. CDR3 sequence: CASRDRLYEQYF. CDR3 in DNA: TGTGCCAGCAGGGACAGGCTCTACGAGCAGTACTTC.

J is TRBJ1-4 and V is TRBV5-1; D is undetermined. The ends were cut back, 2 bases at V and 0 bases at J, with 5 bases in the middle. CDR3 length: 14 amino acids. CDR1 SGHRS and CDR2 YFSETQ come from the germline V gene. The CDR3 DNA follows: TGCGCCAGCAGCTTTACCTCAACTAATGAAAAACTGTTTTTT. It yields the protein CASSFTSTNEKLFF.

This clonotype was counted ten times or more. This chain connects TRBV13 to TRBJ1-1; D is unresolved. V lost 5 bases and J lost 0, with 13 bases in between. Germline V CDR1 and CDR2: PRHDT, FYEKMQ (reference sequence). CDR3 size: 15 residues. The DNA for the CDR3 is TGTGCCAGCAGCCCCTCCTTGACCGTGAACACTGAAGCTTTCTTT. Translating it yields CASSPSLTVNTEAFF.

Remarks on this clonotype: Since the CDR3 does not end with the conserved phenylalanine or tryptophan, this likely comes from a read error. This chain links TRBV5-1 with TRBJ1-1; no firm D call. Germline V gene data show CDR1 as SGHRS and CDR2 as YFSETQ. CDR3 size: 13 residues. The V end was cut by 0 bases, the J end by 3 bases, with 6 bases between. For the CDR3, the DNA is TGCGCCAGCAGCTTGGACAGTCACACTGAAGCTTTCCTT. It encodes CASSLDSHTEAFL.

This clonotype has just a few counts. The chain has TRBV7-3 and TRBJ2-2; tentative D call: TRBD1 (5 bases). CDR1 and CDR2 (germline): SGHTA, FQGTGA. This CDR3 is 15 amino acids long. The V and J ends lost 5 bases and 3 bases respectively, with 13 bases between them. The CDR3 loop reads CASSLGLTDTGELFF. The DNA of the CDR3 is TGTGCCAGCAGCCTCGGATTGACAGACACCGGGGAGCTGTTTTTT.

V and J are TRBV2 and TRBJ2-7; no clear D. CDR3 length: 11 amino acids. CDR1 is SNHLY, CDR2 FYNNEI, per germline. The V and J ends lost 8 bases and 4 bases respectively, with 9 bases between them. The CDR3 is CASGIAYEQYF. The CDR3, as DNA: TGTGCCAGCGGGATTGCGTACGAGCAGTACTTC.

In this sample, this clonotype turned up many times. The chain is built from TRBV7-2 and TRBJ1-1; 7 bases agree with TRBD1. V trimming: 3 bases; J trimming: 4 bases; junction bases outside the gene matches: 11. Germline lookup yields CDR1 SGHTA and CDR2 FQGNSA. This CDR3 is 16 amino acids long. CDR3 residues: CASSFLTTGLGTEAFF. The CDR3 DNA sequence: TGTGCCAGCAGCTTCCTAACGACAGGGCTGGGCACTGAAGCTTTCTTT.

This clonotype appeared once. This may come from a read error, since a much larger clone is one base off. The chain uses TRBV7-9 and TRBJ2-1, with D possibly being TRBD1 or TRBD2 (5 bases each). Looked up from germline, CDR1 is SEHNR and CDR2 is FQNEAQ (reference sequence). The CDR3 runs to 14 residues. The CDR3: CASSLAAGANGQFF. The CDR3 DNA sequence: TGTGCCAGCAGCTTGGCCGCCGGGGCCAATGGGCAGTTCTTC. Variable domain in full (rest from reference TRBV7-9 and TRBJ2-1): DTGVSQNPRHKITKRGQNVTFRCDPISEHNRLYWYRQTLGQGPEFLTYFQNEAQLEKSRLLSDRFSAERPKGSFSTLEIQRTEQGDSAMYLCASSLAAGANGQFFGPGTRLTVL.

The genes are TRBV4-3 and TRBJ1-4; a weak D match, TRBD1 (5 bases). Germline V gene sequence: CDR1 LGHNA, CDR2 YSLEER. The CDR3 is 16 residues long. Deletions cut 0 bases from V and 0 bases from J, with 8 bases between. In nucleotides, the CDR3 is TGCGCCAGCAGCCAAGATCCGGGACCAACTAATGAAAAACTGTTTTTT. Translated: CASSQDPGPTNEKLFF.

This rearrangement joins TRBV18 to TRBJ2-2, with D possibly TRBD1 on 5 matching bases. Trimming stripped 4 bases from V and 0 bases from J, with 12 bases between. Germline assignment: CDR1 KGHSH and CDR2 LQKENI. There are 16 residues in the CDR3. CDR3: CASSRSQGTNTGELFF. In nucleotides, the CDR3 is TGTGCCAGCTCACGCTCCCAGGGCACGAACACCGGGGAGCTGTTTTTT.

This clonotype was counted ten times or more. The rearrangement uses TRBV11-2 and TRBJ1-1, with 8 bases fitting TRBD1. In germline, CDR1 is SGHAT, CDR2 FQNNGV. The CDR3 is 11 amino acids. Trimming at V came to 5 bases and at J to 11 bases, leaving 4 bases not matched to a gene. CDR3 coding DNA: TGTGCCAGCAGCGGGGACAGGCTTGCTTTCTTT. Translating gives CASSGDRLAFF.

This clonotype was found many times. The gene calls are TRBV24-1 and TRBJ2-3; D is unclear. This CDR3 contains 14 residues. Trimming left V 1 base short and J 5 bases short, with 9 bases between. The V gene's germline CDR1 is KGHDR and CDR2 SFDVKD. CDR3 DNA sequence: TGTGCCACCAGTGATTTCTCGGCCAGAGATACGCAGTATTTT. Its protein is CATSDFSARDTQYF.

There are many counts of this clonotype. J is TRBJ2-7 and V is TRBV10-2; TRBD1 is a possible D gene (6 bases). The length of the CDR3 is 15 residues. Trimming took 2 bases from V and 6 from J, leaving 17 bases between them. Germline assignment: CDR1 WSHSY and CDR2 SAAADI. CDR3 nucleotides: TGCGCCAGCAGTGAGGGAGCAGGGGCTACGGCCGAGCAGTACTTC. Its protein is CASSEGAGATAEQYF.

The chain uses TRBV5-6 and TRBJ2-2; 9 bases align to TRBD2. In germline, CDR1 is SGHDT, CDR2 YYEEEE. The CDR3 length is 16 residues. Trimming at V came to 4 bases and at J to 4 bases, leaving 8 bases not matched to a gene. The CDR3 here is CASSGGLAYSTGELFF. CDR3 DNA sequence: TGTGCCAGCAGCGGGGGACTAGCTTATTCCACCGGGGAGCTGTTTTTT.